This TCR beta chain is drawn from a study of vaccination effects on CD4 cells after COVID-19. Germline-derived CDR1 and CDR2 are SGHRS and YFSETQ. Trimming cost V 4 bases and J 7 bases, with 17 bases left between them. The CDR3 contains 15 residues. Assay: immunoSEQ multiplex PCR; the TCRdb copy retains only in-frame clones and omits some. The data contain fewer than 30,000 clones, about 81% of them seen just once; the ten biggest clones take up around 30%. The ViraFEST assay expanded antigen-specific CD4+ T cells with viral peptide pools before sequencing. At the end of 10 days of culture, CD4+ T cells were isolated. None of these healthy vaccinees had been infected with SARS-CoV-2 before vaccination. Every well housed approximately 2.2 million PBMC, which grew in culture alongside around 10 IU/ml IL-2 and around 9.4 ug/ml peptides. Notes on this clone: What it recognizes is unknown.

Points from the study as a whole: In healthy vaccinees, only 1 of 255 vaccine-induced clones cross-reacted with common cold coronaviruses.

This clonotype originated in a human donor who received a COVID-19 vaccine. The specimen was CD4+ T cells from PBMCs cultured with SARS-CoV-2 spike peptides, collected before COVID-19 vaccination. The genes are TRBV5-1 and TRBJ1-4, with D uncertain. CDR3 loop: CASSQEDGPSEKLFF. CDR3 DNA: TGCGCCAGCAGCCAAGAGGACGGCCCATCTGAAAAACTGTTTTTT.